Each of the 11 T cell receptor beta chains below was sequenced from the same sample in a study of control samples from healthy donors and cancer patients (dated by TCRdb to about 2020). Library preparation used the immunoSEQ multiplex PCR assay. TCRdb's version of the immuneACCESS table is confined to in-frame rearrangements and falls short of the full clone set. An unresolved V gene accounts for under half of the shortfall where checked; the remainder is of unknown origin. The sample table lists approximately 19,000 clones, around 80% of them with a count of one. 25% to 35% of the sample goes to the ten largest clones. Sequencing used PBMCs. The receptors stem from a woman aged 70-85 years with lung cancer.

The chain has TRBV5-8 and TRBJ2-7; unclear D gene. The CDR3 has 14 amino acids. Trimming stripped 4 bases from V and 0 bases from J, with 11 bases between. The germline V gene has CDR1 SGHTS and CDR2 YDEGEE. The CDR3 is CASSPPWSSYEQYF. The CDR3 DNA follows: TGTGCCAGCAGCCCGCCGTGGAGCTCCTACGAGCAGTACTTC. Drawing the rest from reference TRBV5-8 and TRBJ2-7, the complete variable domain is EAGVTQSPTHLIKTRGQQATLRCSPISGHTSVYWYQQALGLGLQFLLWYDEGEERNRGNFPPRFSGRQFPNYSSELNVNALELEDSALYLCASSPPWSSYEQYFGPGTRLTVT.

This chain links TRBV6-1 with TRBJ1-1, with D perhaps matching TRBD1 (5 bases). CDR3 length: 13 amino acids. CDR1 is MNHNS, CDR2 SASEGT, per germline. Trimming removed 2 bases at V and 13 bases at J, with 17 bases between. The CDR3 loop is CASSEYGPHQGFF. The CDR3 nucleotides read TGTGCCAGCAGTGAATACGGGCCCCACCAGGGTTTCTTT.

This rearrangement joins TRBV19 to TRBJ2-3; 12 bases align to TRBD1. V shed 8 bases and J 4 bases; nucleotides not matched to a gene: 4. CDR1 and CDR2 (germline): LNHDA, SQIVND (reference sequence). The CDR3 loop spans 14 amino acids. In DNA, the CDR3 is TGTGCCAGTCGGGACAGGGGGCGACCAGATACGCAGTATTTT. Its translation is CASRDRGRPDTQYF.

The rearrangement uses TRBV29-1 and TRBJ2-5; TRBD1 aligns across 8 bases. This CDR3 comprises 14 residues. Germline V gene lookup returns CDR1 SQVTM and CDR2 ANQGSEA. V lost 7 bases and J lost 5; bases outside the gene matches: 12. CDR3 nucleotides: TGCAGCGCCAGAGCCCCAGGGGGCGGTGAGACCCAGTACTTC. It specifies CSARAPGGGETQYF.

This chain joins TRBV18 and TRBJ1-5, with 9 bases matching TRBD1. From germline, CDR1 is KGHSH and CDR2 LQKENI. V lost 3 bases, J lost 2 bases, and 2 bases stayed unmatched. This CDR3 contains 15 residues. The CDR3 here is CASSPDRGGNQPQHF. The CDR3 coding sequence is TGTGCCAGCTCACCGGACAGGGGCGGCAATCAGCCCCAGCATTTT.

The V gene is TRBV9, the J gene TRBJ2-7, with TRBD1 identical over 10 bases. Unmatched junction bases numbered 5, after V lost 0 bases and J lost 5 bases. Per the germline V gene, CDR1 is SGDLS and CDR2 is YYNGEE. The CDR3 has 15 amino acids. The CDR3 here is CASSVGGTGDHEQYF. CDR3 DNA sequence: TGTGCCAGCAGCGTAGGAGGGACAGGGGACCACGAGCAGTACTTC.

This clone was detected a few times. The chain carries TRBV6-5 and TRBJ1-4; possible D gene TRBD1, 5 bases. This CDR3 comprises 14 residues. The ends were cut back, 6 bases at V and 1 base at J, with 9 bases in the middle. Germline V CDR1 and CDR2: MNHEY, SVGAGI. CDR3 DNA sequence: TGTGCCAGCAGCCCAGGGCTAACTAATGAAAAACTGTTTTTT. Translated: CASSPGLTNEKLFF.

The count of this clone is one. For the CDR3, the DNA is TGTGCCAGCAGCGTAGCGGGCACCCAAGAGACCCAGTACTTC. Residues: CASSVAGTQETQYF. The chain carries TRBV9 and TRBJ2-5; D gene uncertain. The CDR3 runs 14 residues. V was shortened by 0 bases and J by 1 base, with 7 bases between the two germline ends. Germline lookup yields CDR1 SGDLS and CDR2 YYNGEE. Full variable domain (rest looked up from reference TRBV9 and TRBJ2-5): DSGVTQTPKHLITATGQRVTLRCSPRSGDLSVYWYQQSLDQGLQFLIQYYNGEERAKGNILERFSAQQFPDLHSELNLSSLELGDSALYFCASSVAGTQETQYFGPGTRLLVL.

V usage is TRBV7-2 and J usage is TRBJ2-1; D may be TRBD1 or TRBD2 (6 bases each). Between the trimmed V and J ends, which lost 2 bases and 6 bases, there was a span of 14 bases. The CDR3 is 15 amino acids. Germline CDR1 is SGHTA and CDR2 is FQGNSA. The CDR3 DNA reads TGTGCCAGCAGCTTACAGAGGGGGGAGGTCAATGAGCAGTTCTTC. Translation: CASSLQRGEVNEQFF.

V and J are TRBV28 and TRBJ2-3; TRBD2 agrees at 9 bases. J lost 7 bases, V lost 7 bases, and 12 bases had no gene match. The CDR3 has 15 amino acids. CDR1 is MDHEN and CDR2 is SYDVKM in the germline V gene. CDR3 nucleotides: TGTGCCAGCAACCTAGCGGGAATGGTAGGGAATACGCAGTATTTT. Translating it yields CASNLAGMVGNTQYF.

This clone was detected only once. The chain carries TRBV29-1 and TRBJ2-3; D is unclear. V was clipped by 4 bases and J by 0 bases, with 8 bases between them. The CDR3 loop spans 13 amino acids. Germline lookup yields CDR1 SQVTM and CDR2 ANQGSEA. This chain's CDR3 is CSVVPGSTDTQYF. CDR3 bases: TGCAGCGTTGTACCCGGGAGCACAGATACGCAGTATTTT.